Many counts were recorded for the clone carrying this T cell receptor beta chain. This sample was included in a study of T cells in Graves' hyperthyroidism and ophthalmopathy. Per germline, CDR1 SEHNR and CDR2 FQNEAQ (reference sequence). The ends lost 5 bases at V and 4 bases at J; junction bases unmatched: 9. The CDR3 has 15 amino acids. RNA transcripts served as the template for amplifying TCR beta CDR3 regions. Initially, a first-round RT-PCR of the TCR CDR3 employed the HTBI primer set. MiXCR was run by TCRdb on the multiplex PCR reads, yielding one entry per CDR3 protein. The sample lists over 500,000 distinct CDR3 sequences; 17% were seen once.

This clonotype was obtained from a woman under 30 with Graves' ophthalmopathy. This chain connects TRBV7-9 to TRBJ2-5; 8 bases map to TRBD1. Sequenced sample: blood. CDR3 sequence: CASSQTRDRGETQYF. CDR3 nucleotide sequence: TGTGCCAGCAGCCAGACCAGAGACAGGGGAGAGACCCAGTACTTC.